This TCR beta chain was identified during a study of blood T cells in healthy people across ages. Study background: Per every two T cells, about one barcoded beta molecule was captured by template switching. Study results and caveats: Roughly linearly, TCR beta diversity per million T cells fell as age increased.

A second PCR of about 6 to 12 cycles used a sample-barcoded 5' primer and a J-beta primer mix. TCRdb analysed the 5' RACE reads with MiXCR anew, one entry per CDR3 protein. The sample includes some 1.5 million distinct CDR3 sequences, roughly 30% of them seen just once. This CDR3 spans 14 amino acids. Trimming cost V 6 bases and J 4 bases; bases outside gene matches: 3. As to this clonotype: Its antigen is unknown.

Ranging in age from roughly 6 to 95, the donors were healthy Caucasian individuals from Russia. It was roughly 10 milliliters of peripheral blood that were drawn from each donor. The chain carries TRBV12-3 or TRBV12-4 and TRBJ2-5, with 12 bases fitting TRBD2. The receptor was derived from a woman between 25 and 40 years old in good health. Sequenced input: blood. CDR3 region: CASSGTSGLETQYF. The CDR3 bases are TGTGCCAGCAGCGGGACTAGCGGGTTAGAGACCCAGTACTTC.